The T cell receptor (beta chain) under discussion was sequenced for a study of control samples from healthy donors and cancer patients. TCRdb's table, derived via immunoSEQ multiplex PCR, lists solely in-frame clones and lacks some. The top ten clones hold approximately 8% of a sample with about 13,000 clones, over 70% of them seen once. Germline V CDR1 and CDR2: KGHDR, SFDVKD. The CDR3 has 18 residues. The junction had 5 bases not matched to a gene; V was cut back by 1 base and J by 0 bases. The chain employs TRBV24-1 and TRBJ2-6; TRBD1 aligns across 7 bases. The receptor comes from a male donor with melanoma. Sequencing was performed on formalin-fixed, paraffin-embedded tissue. CDR3 sequence (DNA): TGTGCCACCAGTGATTTCGACAGGGTGGACTCTGGGGCCAACGTCCTGACTTTC. Its protein is CATSDFDRVDSGANVLTF.